One and the same sample provided the 28 T cell receptor beta chains below, sequenced in a study of blood T cell repertoires in COVID-19. Sequencing was performed with immunoSEQ multiplex PCR; in TCRdb, only in-frame clones are kept and a portion is missing. Among 270,000 or so clones listed, approximately 90% were seen once. The specimen sequenced was PBMCs or T cells enriched from blood (not recorded which). The receptors stem from a woman younger than 45 with acute COVID-19.

The CDR3 DNA follows: TGTGCCAGCAGCTTACTAGCGGGAGGCTACGAGCAGTACTTC. Translating gives CASSLLAGGYEQYF. The chain couples TRBV7-6 to TRBJ2-7; 11 bases are shared with TRBD2. The CDR3 extends over 14 amino acids. J gave up 3 bases and V 2 bases, and 0 bases lay outside the gene matches. The germline V gene has CDR1 SGHVS and CDR2 FNYEAQ.

The rearrangement uses TRBV29-1 and TRBJ1-2; D not resolved. V was cut by 6 bases and J by 8 bases, with 22 bases left in between. Germline assignment: CDR1 SQVTM and CDR2 ANQGSEA. The CDR3 extends over 14 amino acids. This CDR3 reads CSVPLGDFGVGYTF. The CDR3 region has the DNA TGCAGCGTGCCCCTCGGGGATTTCGGCGTCGGCTACACCTTC.

V is TRBV11-2 and J is TRBJ2-7, with 7 bases identical to TRBD2. Germline lookup yields CDR1 SGHAT and CDR2 FQNNGV. The ends lost 5 bases at V and 1 base at J; junction bases unmatched: 8. The CDR3 has 15 residues. CDR3 sequence reads: CASSTTSDGSYEQYF. The DNA of the CDR3 is TGTGCCAGCAGCACTACTAGCGATGGGTCCTACGAGCAGTACTTC.

The chain uses TRBV28 and TRBJ2-7, with D uncertain. Germline V gene data show CDR1 as MDHEN and CDR2 as SYDVKM. The CDR3 runs 16 residues. The germline V and J ends were trimmed by 3 bases and 3 bases, with 18 bases remaining between them. CDR3 bases: TGTGCCAGCAGTTTCCAAACCTCCCCCCGGGTCTACGAGCAGTACTTC. It translates to CASSFQTSPRVYEQYF. Full variable domain (outside the CDR3, taken from reference TRBV28 and TRBJ2-7): DVKVTQSSRYLVKRTGEKVFLECVQDMDHENMFWYRQDPGLGLRLIYFSYDVKMKEKGDIPEGYSVSREKKERFSLILESASTNQTSMYLCASSFQTSPRVYEQYFGPGTRLTVT.

The table lists this clone with a count of one. The chain has TRBV29-1 and TRBJ2-3, with D possibly matching TRBD2 (6 bases). This CDR3 is 14 amino acids long. Germline V lookup: CDR1 SQVTM, CDR2 ANQGSEA. V was cut by 7 bases and J by 4 bases, with 18 bases left in between. The CDR3 nucleotides read TGCAGCGCCGAACTAGCAGGTGGCTCAGATACGCAGTATTTT. Protein product: CSAELAGGSDTQYF.

The genes are TRBV4-2 and TRBJ2-2; 12 bases align to TRBD2. The junction had 2 bases not matched to a gene; V was cut back by 1 base and J by 11 bases. CDR1 and CDR2 from the germline V gene are LGHNA and YNFKEQ. The CDR3 consists of 14 residues. The CDR3 nucleotides read TGTGCCAGCAGCCAAGCGGGACTAGCGGGTGAGCTGTTTTTT. Translated, it gives CASSQAGLAGELFF.

The chain carries TRBV12-3 or TRBV12-4 and TRBJ1-5; D is undetermined. V lost 1 base and J 8 bases, leaving 3 bases between the germline ends. This CDR3 has 11 amino acids. CDR3 protein: CASSLGEPQHF. CDR3 sequence (DNA): TGTGCCAGCAGTTTAGGAGAGCCCCAGCATTTT.

This clone has only one observation. The chain combines TRBV19 with TRBJ2-4, with D unresolved. Germline loops: CDR1 LNHDA, CDR2 SQIVND (reference sequence). This CDR3 spans 18 amino acids. V lost 4 bases and J lost 1, with 20 bases in between. The CDR3 bases are TGTGCCAGTAGTAACAATAACGTCCCTGCGAGGGCCAAAAACATTCAGTACTTC. Translation gives CASSNNNVPARAKNIQYF.

The chain is built from TRBV21-1 and TRBJ2-7; the table's D call TRBD2 went unverified against the DNA. TRBV21-1 is designated a pseudogene. The CDR3 spans 16 residues. The CDR3 sequence is CASSKGARDYSYEQYF. In DNA form, the CDR3 reads TGTGCCAGCAGCAAAGGAGCTCGGGACTACTCCTACGAGCAGTACTTC.

This clone showed up just once. The chain joins TRBV6-5 to TRBJ2-1; 7 bases agree with TRBD2. The J segment lost 6 bases and the V segment lost 5 bases, leaving 10 bases of the junction unmatched. The CDR3 covers 15 residues. Germline V lookup: CDR1 MNHEY, CDR2 SVGAGI. This CDR3 is CASSPLAGVGNEQFF. DNA for the CDR3: TGTGCCAGCAGTCCCCTGGCGGGAGTTGGCAATGAGCAGTTCTTC.

For this clone: The germline gene is not matched at one end of the junction; a read error may be the cause. The rearrangement links TRBV2 to TRBJ1-4, with a tentative D call TRBD1 (5 bases). This CDR3 comprises 17 residues. Per germline, CDR1 SNHLY and CDR2 FYNNEI. The CDR3 is CASSEALWGATNEKLFF. As DNA, the CDR3 is TGTGCCAGCAGCGAAGCTTTGTGGGGCGCAACTAATGAAAAACTGTTTTTT.

Here the CDR3 reads CATQKTSGSTDTQYF. The DNA of the CDR3 is TGTGCCACCCAGAAGACTAGCGGGAGCACAGATACGCAGTATTTT. The chain employs TRBV10-3 and TRBJ2-3; 10 bases line up with TRBD2. Germline CDR1 is ENHRY and CDR2 is SYGVKD. There are 15 residues in the CDR3. V shed 10 bases and J 0 bases; nucleotides not matched to a gene: 7.

This sequence joins TRBV27 and TRBJ2-7, with TRBD2 matching 12 bases. Germline V gene lookup returns CDR1 MNHEY and CDR2 SMNVEV (reference sequence). The CDR3 loop spans 14 amino acids. The trim removed 6 bases at V and 7 bases at J, leaving 7 bases unmatched. The CDR3 loop is CASRILAGGREQYF. The DNA for the CDR3 is TGTGCCAGCAGAATACTAGCGGGAGGTAGGGAGCAGTACTTC.

This chain connects TRBV2 to TRBJ1-6; maybe TRBD1 (5 bases). V gave up 3 bases and J gave up 9 bases, with 6 bases separating them. The CDR3 is 12 residues long. CDR1 is SNHLY and CDR2 is FYNNEI in the germline V gene. The CDR3 is CASSEGPSPLHF. CDR3 bases: TGTGCCAGCAGTGAGGGGCCTTCACCCCTCCACTTT.

The chain couples TRBV28 to TRBJ2-5, with D maybe TRBD1 (5 bases). Deletions cut 5 bases from V and 1 base from J, with 17 bases between. The CDR3 runs 16 residues. Germline assignment: CDR1 MDHEN and CDR2 SYDVKM. The CDR3, as DNA: TGTGCCAGCAGTCTCCCTCAATCAGGGTCCCAAGAGACCCAGTACTTC. Translating it yields CASSLPQSGSQETQYF.

This chain uses TRBV7-9 with TRBJ2-2; tentative D call: TRBD2 (6 bases). The germline V gene encodes CDR1 SEHNR and CDR2 FQNEAQ (reference sequence). Trimming pared 6 bases from V and 5 bases from J, leaving 13 bases between. This CDR3 spans 14 amino acids. The CDR3 loop is CASRPGVVTGELFF. The DNA for the CDR3 is TGTGCCAGCAGGCCGGGGGTCGTAACCGGGGAGCTGTTTTTT.

The chain carries TRBV30 and TRBJ2-7; 11 bases align to TRBD2. CDR3 size: 11 residues. The junction had 3 bases not matched to a gene; V was cut back by 5 bases and J by 9 bases. Germline loops: CDR1 GTSNPN, CDR2 SVGIG (reference sequence). CDR3 coding DNA: TGTGCCTGGTCGGGACTAGCGGCGCAGTACTTC. Translating it yields CAWSGLAAQYF.

The rearrangement uses TRBV27 and TRBJ2-3; D possibly corresponds to TRBD2 (5 bases). Germline lookup yields CDR1 MNHEY and CDR2 SMNVEV (reference sequence). V was shortened by 6 bases and J by 6 bases, with 16 bases between the two germline ends. This CDR3 has 14 amino acids. CDR3: CASSFAGLRDTQYF. The CDR3, as DNA: TGTGCCAGCAGCTTCGCGGGCCTTCGGGATACGCAGTATTTT.

This clone has a single count. CDR3 sequence reads: CASSFGGAQPQHF. The CDR3 DNA is TGTGCCAGCAGTTTTGGAGGGGCTCAGCCCCAGCATTTT. This chain links TRBV27 with TRBJ1-5, with D tentatively TRBD1 (5 bases). Per germline, CDR1 MNHEY and CDR2 SMNVEV (reference sequence). The CDR3 has 13 residues. The V end lost 3 bases, the J end lost 6 bases, and 9 bases lay between the germline ends.

V gene TRBV28 combines with J gene TRBJ1-1; D remains ambiguous. CDR1 and CDR2 from the germline V gene are MDHEN and SYDVKM. The CDR3 runs to 12 residues. Trimming shortened V by 1 base and J by 7 bases, and 7 bases separated the two germline ends. CDR3 in amino acids: CASSLLQDEAFF. As DNA, the CDR3 is TGTGCCAGCAGTTTATTGCAGGATGAAGCTTTCTTT.

This clone was observed a single time. This chain uses TRBV29-1 with TRBJ2-7; D is uncertain. Trimming pared 5 bases from V and 3 bases from J, leaving 8 bases between. The CDR3 is 11 amino acids. CDR1 SQVTM and CDR2 ANQGSEA come from the germline V gene. The DNA for the CDR3 is TGCAGCGTTATGGGCAGCTACGAGCAGTACTTC. Its translation is CSVMGSYEQYF.

This CDR3 is CASSLSAGLEKLFF. The CDR3 coding sequence is TGTGCCAGCAGTTTATCGGCAGGGCTCGAAAAACTGTTTTTT. This chain joins TRBV27 and TRBJ1-4; a weak D match, TRBD1 (5 bases). CDR1 is MNHEY and CDR2 is SMNVEV in the germline V gene (reference sequence). This CDR3 contains 14 residues. V shed 0 bases and J shed 8 bases, with 10 bases lying between them.

The J gene is TRBJ2-1, the V gene TRBV4-2; 10 bases map to TRBD2. J gave up 7 bases and V 0 bases, and 9 bases lay outside the gene matches. CDR1 and CDR2 from the germline V gene are LGHNA and YNFKEQ. The CDR3 loop spans 17 amino acids. Here the CDR3 reads CASSQDRPGLASNEQFF. CDR3 bases: TGTGCCAGCAGCCAAGATAGGCCGGGACTAGCGTCAAATGAGCAGTTCTTC.

The chain couples TRBV23-1 to TRBJ1-5; unclear D gene. TRBV23-1 is an ORF for which the function is uncertain. This CDR3 contains 16 residues. The V gene lost 7 bases and the J gene lost 0 bases, with 16 bases spanning the gap. DNA of the CDR3: TGCGCCAGCACCAAATGCGTATCTGATAGCAATCAGCCCCAGCATTTT. It encodes CASTKCVSDSNQPQHF.

V gene TRBV6-5 combines with J gene TRBJ2-7, with D possibly being TRBD2 (5 bases). The CDR3 is made up of 11 amino acids. V shed 8 bases and J shed 3 bases, with 8 bases lying between them. Germline V gene sequence: CDR1 MNHEY, CDR2 SVGAGI. CDR3 DNA: TGTGCCAGCGGAGGACGCTACGAGCAGTACTTC. Its translation is CASGGRYEQYF.

This chain connects TRBV9 to TRBJ2-1; 10 bases map to TRBD2. CDR1 and CDR2 from the germline V gene are SGDLS and YYNGEE. J lost 4 bases, V lost 2 bases, and 3 bases had no gene match. This CDR3 has 15 residues. CDR3 nucleotides: TGTGCCAGCAGCGTGGGACTAGCGTGGTACAATGAGCAGTTCTTC. It encodes CASSVGLAWYNEQFF.

This rearrangement joins TRBV15 to TRBJ1-1; a weak D match, TRBD1 (5 bases). This CDR3 region has 14 residues. The germline gives CDR1 LNHNV, CDR2 YYDKDF (reference sequence). V shed 8 bases and J shed 1 base, with 14 bases lying between them. The CDR3 DNA sequence: TGTGCCACCCAGGGCCTCAGACCGAACACTGAAGCTTTCTTT. This translates into CATQGLRPNTEAFF.

This chain links TRBV10-2 with TRBJ1-2; perhaps TRBD1 as D (5 bases). The germline gives CDR1 WSHSY, CDR2 SAAADI. The germline V and J ends were trimmed by 3 bases and 5 bases, with 13 bases remaining between them. The CDR3 has 14 residues. The CDR3 nucleotides are TGCGCCAGCAGTGAAGGCAGGGCAGGGTATGGCTACACCTTC. Amino acids: CASSEGRAGYGYTF.